A selection of T cell receptor beta chains follows, all from one sample in a study of shared clonotypes between healthy human individuals. Using immunoSEQ multiplex PCR, the repertoire was profiled, and TCRdb retains in-frame clones only, with some absent. The sample contains more than 2,000,000 clones, approximately 94% of which appear only once. Source material: naive CD4+ T cells sorted from blood. Receptors originate from a man younger than 30 in good health. CDR3s include the opening cysteine and the closing phenylalanine or tryptophan. D genes are given only for firm matches. Clone size is shown for a subset of rows, as once, few, many or a class of expanded clone.

abundance: .
j_gene: TRBJ2-3
v_gene: TRBV6-5
d_gene: .
CDR3aa: CATGRSSASTDTQYF
CDR3nt: TGTGCCACGGGGAGGAGTAGCGCTAGCACAGATACGCAGTATTTT

abundance: .
j_gene: TRBJ2-7
v_gene: TRBV10-2
d_gene: TRBD2
CDR3aa: CASRASGTYEQYF
CDR3nt: TGCGCCAGCAGGGCTAGCGGAACCTACGAGCAGTACTTC

abundance: .
j_gene: TRBJ1-2
v_gene: TRBV28
d_gene: .
CDR3aa: CASSLTAVGGYTF
CDR3nt: TGTGCCAGCAGTTTAACGGCGGTGGGGGGCTACACCTTC

abundance: .
j_gene: TRBJ2-5
v_gene: TRBV6-1
d_gene: .
CDR3aa: CASSEWQFQETQYF
CDR3nt: TGTGCCAGCAGTGAATGGCAGTTCCAAGAGACCCAGTACTTC

abundance: .
j_gene: TRBJ2-3
v_gene: TRBV11-2
d_gene: TRBD1
CDR3aa: CASSSWTGRTDTQYF
CDR3nt: TGTGCCAGCAGCTCCTGGACAGGGCGAACAGATACGCAGTATTTT

abundance: .
j_gene: TRBJ2-5
v_gene: TRBV12-5
d_gene: .
CDR3aa: CASGEQGWETQYF
CDR3nt: TGTGCTAGTGGCGAGCAGGGGTGGGAGACCCAGTACTTC

abundance: .
j_gene: TRBJ2-1
v_gene: TRBV5-1
d_gene: TRBD1
CDR3aa: CASSSGTGANEQFF
CDR3nt: TGCGCCAGCAGCTCCGGGACAGGAGCCAATGAGCAGTTCTTC

abundance: .
j_gene: TRBJ2-6
v_gene: TRBV5-7
d_gene: TRBD1
CDR3aa: CASSLGGTGGDSGANVLTF
CDR3nt: TGTGCCAGCAGCTTGGGAGGGACAGGGGGGGACTCTGGGGCCAACGTCCTGACTTTC

abundance: .
j_gene: TRBJ1-4
v_gene: TRBV11-2
d_gene: .
CDR3aa: CASSLWGLGEKLFF
CDR3nt: TGTGCCAGCAGCTTATGGGGACTAGGTGAAAAACTGTTTTTT

abundance: .
j_gene: TRBJ1-1
v_gene: TRBV6-6
d_gene: TRBD1
CDR3aa: CASSRDRANTEAFF
CDR3nt: TGTGCCAGCAGCCGCGACAGGGCGAACACTGAAGCTTTCTTT

abundance: .
j_gene: TRBJ1-1
v_gene: TRBV20-1
d_gene: .
CDR3aa: CSASRDLEAFF
CDR3nt: TGCAGTGCCAGCAGGGACCTAGAAGCTTTCTTT

abundance: .
j_gene: TRBJ2-7
v_gene: TRBV27
d_gene: .
CDR3aa: CASRKGEAFYEQYF
CDR3nt: TGTGCCAGCCGTAAGGGGGAGGCTTTCTACGAGCAGTACTTC

abundance: .
j_gene: TRBJ1-2
v_gene: TRBV7-9
d_gene: .
CDR3aa: CASSSRDTYGYTF
CDR3nt: TGTGCCAGCAGCTCCAGGGACACCTATGGCTACACCTTC

abundance: once
j_gene: TRBJ1-4
v_gene: TRBV10-3
d_gene: .
CDR3aa: CAISEGAGNEKLFF
CDR3nt: TGTGCCATCAGTGAGGGGGCGGGGAATGAAAAACTGTTTTTT

abundance: .
j_gene: TRBJ1-1
v_gene: TRBV18
d_gene: TRBD1
CDR3aa: CASSPPATGANTEAFF
CDR3nt: TGTGCCAGCTCACCACCGGCGACAGGGGCTAACACTGAAGCTTTCTTT

abundance: .
j_gene: TRBJ1-1
v_gene: TRBV15
d_gene: .
CDR3aa: CATSRDGTARRGRQTEAFF
CDR3nt: TGTGCCACCAGCAGAGATGGGACGGCGCGGCGGGGCCGGCAAACTGAAGCTTTCTTT

abundance: .
j_gene: TRBJ1-6
v_gene: TRBV28
d_gene: .
CDR3aa: CASSLTSGLGNSPLHF
CDR3nt: TGTGCCAGCAGTTTAACCTCCGGGCTGGGGAATTCACCCCTCCACTTT

abundance: .
j_gene: TRBJ2-7
v_gene: TRBV5-1
d_gene: TRBD1
CDR3aa: CASSLYMNRGTYEQYF
CDR3nt: TGCGCCAGCAGCTTGTATATGAACAGGGGAACCTACGAGCAGTACTTC

abundance: .
j_gene: TRBJ2-5
v_gene: TRBV5-8
d_gene: TRBD1
CDR3aa: CASSGQGGYQETQYF
CDR3nt: TGTGCCAGCAGTGGACAGGGTGGGTACCAAGAGACCCAGTACTTC

abundance: .
j_gene: TRBJ2-1
v_gene: TRBV5-4
d_gene: .
CDR3aa: CASSLGVTDYNEQFF
CDR3nt: TGTGCCAGCAGCTTGGGTGTGACGGACTACAATGAGCAGTTCTTC

abundance: .
j_gene: TRBJ2-7
v_gene: TRBV4-1
d_gene: .
CDR3aa: CASSQDEADPYEQYF
CDR3nt: TGCGCCAGCAGCCAAGATGAGGCAGACCCCTACGAGCAGTACTTC

abundance: .
j_gene: TRBJ2-7
v_gene: TRBV5-1
d_gene: .
CDR3aa: CASSSGTNYEQYF
CDR3nt: TGCGCCAGCAGCTCCGGGACGAACTACGAGCAGTACTTC

abundance: .
j_gene: TRBJ2-7
v_gene: TRBV6-6
d_gene: .
CDR3aa: CASSYVGDLNEQYF
CDR3nt: TGTGCCAGCAGTTATGTGGGCGACCTGAACGAGCAGTACTTC

abundance: .
j_gene: TRBJ2-7
v_gene: TRBV7-9
d_gene: .
CDR3aa: CASSRTGTGPYEQYF
CDR3nt: TGTGCCAGCAGCCGTACCGGGACCGGACCTTACGAGCAGTACTTC

abundance: .
j_gene: TRBJ2-2
v_gene: TRBV6-5
d_gene: TRBD1
CDR3aa: CASTRQGTGELFF
CDR3nt: TGTGCCAGCACCCGACAGGGCACCGGGGAGCTGTTTTTT

abundance: .
j_gene: TRBJ1-6
v_gene: TRBV7-9
d_gene: TRBD1
CDR3aa: CASSFGQGDYSPLHF
CDR3nt: TGTGCCAGCAGTTTCGGACAGGGGGATTATTCACCCCTCCACTTT

abundance: .
j_gene: TRBJ2-6
v_gene: TRBV10-3
d_gene: TRBD1
CDR3aa: CAISEPQGASSGANVLTF
CDR3nt: TGTGCCATCAGTGAGCCCCAGGGGGCGAGCTCTGGGGCCAACGTCCTGACTTTC

abundance: .
j_gene: TRBJ1-1
v_gene: TRBV10-2
d_gene: .
CDR3aa: CASRVGGKTTEAFF
CDR3nt: TGCGCCAGCAGGGTGGGGGGAAAGACCACTGAAGCTTTCTTT

abundance: .
j_gene: TRBJ2-1
v_gene: TRBV7-8
d_gene: TRBD2
CDR3aa: CASSLALRGGVSYNEQFF
CDR3nt: TGTGCCAGCAGCTTAGCTCTGCGGGGGGGCGTTTCCTACAATGAGCAGTTCTTC

abundance: .
j_gene: TRBJ2-7
v_gene: TRBV5-1
d_gene: .
CDR3aa: CASSLDGLVYEQYF
CDR3nt: TGCGCCAGCAGCTTGGACGGTCTCGTGTACGAGCAGTACTTC

abundance: .
j_gene: TRBJ1-4
v_gene: TRBV5-6
d_gene: .
CDR3aa: CASSFEQGTTNEKLFF
CDR3nt: TGTGCCAGCAGCTTCGAACAGGGTACAACTAATGAAAAACTGTTTTTT

abundance: .
j_gene: TRBJ1-1
v_gene: TRBV6-6
d_gene: TRBD1
CDR3aa: CASSTNDRATEAFF
CDR3nt: TGTGCCAGCAGTACAAATGACAGGGCTACTGAAGCTTTCTTT

abundance: once
j_gene: TRBJ2-4
v_gene: TRBV10-3
d_gene: .
CDR3aa: CAISTGAKNIQYF
CDR3nt: TGTGCCATCAGTACAGGGGCCAAAAACATTCAGTACTTC

abundance: .
j_gene: TRBJ2-3
v_gene: TRBV6-5
d_gene: TRBD2
CDR3aa: CASSYSKTSVPDTQYF
CDR3nt: TGTGCCAGCAGTTACTCGAAGACTAGCGTCCCAGATACGCAGTATTTT

abundance: few
j_gene: TRBJ1-5
v_gene: TRBV11-2
d_gene: .
CDR3aa: CASSLDSGGQPQHF
CDR3nt: TGTGCCAGCAGCTTAGATTCCGGGGGACAGCCCCAGCATTTT

abundance: .
j_gene: TRBJ2-3
v_gene: TRBV19
d_gene: .
CDR3aa: CASSIGQGGTDTQYF
CDR3nt: TGTGCCAGTAGTATCGGTCAGGGGGGTACAGATACGCAGTATTTT

abundance: .
j_gene: TRBJ1-2
v_gene: TRBV15
d_gene: .
CDR3aa: CATSRTGLSGYTF
CDR3nt: TGTGCCACCAGCAGAACAGGGCTGTCTGGCTACACCTTC

abundance: .
j_gene: TRBJ1-5
v_gene: TRBV27
d_gene: TRBD1
CDR3aa: CAAGRTGGGNQPQHF
CDR3nt: TGTGCCGCTGGTAGGACAGGGGGTGGCAATCAGCCCCAGCATTTT

abundance: .
j_gene: TRBJ1-1
v_gene: TRBV7-3
d_gene: .
CDR3aa: CASSLGHANTEAFF
CDR3nt: TGTGCCAGCAGCTTGGGACATGCGAACACTGAAGCTTTCTTT

abundance: .
j_gene: TRBJ2-3
v_gene: TRBV19
d_gene: .
CDR3aa: CASAGQPFTDTQYF
CDR3nt: TGTGCCAGCGCGGGACAGCCGTTCACAGATACGCAGTATTTT

abundance: .
j_gene: TRBJ1-6
v_gene: TRBV4-1
d_gene: .
CDR3aa: CASSRLLGGNSPLHF
CDR3nt: TGCGCCAGCAGCCGCTTACTCGGGGGGAATTCACCCCTCCACTTT

abundance: .
j_gene: TRBJ2-3
v_gene: TRBV4-3
d_gene: .
CDR3aa: CASSQVKWSTDTQYF
CDR3nt: TGCGCCAGCAGCCAAGTCAAATGGAGCACAGATACGCAGTATTTT